These 2 T cell receptor beta chains were sequenced from one sample in a study of CD8 T cells in Susac syndrome. After extraction with the RNeasy kit, 0.5 to 1 ug of the RNA was reverse transcribed using random hexamers. Each CDR3 protein is one row after TCRdb ran MiXCR on the immunoSEQ multiplex PCR reads. The table has about 200,000 distinct CDR3 sequences, approximately 90% seen once; the top ten hold about 0.12%. Sequencing input: CD8+ T cells from PBMCs. The receptors derive from a human donor with multiple sclerosis.

DNA for the CDR3: TGTGCCAGCAGCCAGAGCGGGAGGGCCTCTGGAGATACGCAGTATTTT. Its translation is CASSQSGRASGDTQYF. The V gene is TRBV4-2, the J gene TRBJ2-3; 10 bases match TRBD2. V lost 3 bases to trimming and J lost 5 bases; unmatched junction nucleotides: 8. The CDR3 contains 16 residues. Germline-derived CDR1 and CDR2 are LGHNA and YNFKEQ.

CDR3 loop: CASSQASSGTSYEQYF. In DNA, the CDR3 is TGCGCCAGCAGCCAGGCCTCTAGCGGGACCTCCTACGAGCAGTACTTC. V is TRBV4-1 and J is TRBJ2-7; 9 nucleotides agree with TRBD2. After removal of 3 bases from V and 0 bases from J, the junction contained 6 bases not matched to a gene. Germline-derived CDR1 and CDR2 are MGHRA and YSYEKL. There are 16 residues in the CDR3.